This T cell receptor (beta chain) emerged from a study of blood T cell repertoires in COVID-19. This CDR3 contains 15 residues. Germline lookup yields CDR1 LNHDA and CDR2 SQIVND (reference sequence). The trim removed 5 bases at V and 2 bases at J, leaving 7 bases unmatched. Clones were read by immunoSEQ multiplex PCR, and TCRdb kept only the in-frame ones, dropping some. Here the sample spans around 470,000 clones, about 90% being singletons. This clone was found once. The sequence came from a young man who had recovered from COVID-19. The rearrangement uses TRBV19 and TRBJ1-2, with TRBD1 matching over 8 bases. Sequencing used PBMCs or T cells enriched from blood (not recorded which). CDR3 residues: CASSPRTGTNYGYTF. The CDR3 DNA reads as TGTGCCAGTAGTCCAAGGACAGGGACAAACTATGGCTACACCTTC.